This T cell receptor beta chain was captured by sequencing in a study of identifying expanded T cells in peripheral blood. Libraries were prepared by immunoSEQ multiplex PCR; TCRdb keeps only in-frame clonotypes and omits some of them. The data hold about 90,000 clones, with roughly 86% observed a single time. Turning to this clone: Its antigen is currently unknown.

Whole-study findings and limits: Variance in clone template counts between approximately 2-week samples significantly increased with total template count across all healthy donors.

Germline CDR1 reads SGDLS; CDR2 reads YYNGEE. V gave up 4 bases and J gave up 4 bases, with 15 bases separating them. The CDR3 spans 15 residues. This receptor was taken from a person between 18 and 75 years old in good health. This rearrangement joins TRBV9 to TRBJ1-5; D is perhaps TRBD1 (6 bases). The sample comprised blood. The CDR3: CASSKEKQGNQPQHF. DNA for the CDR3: TGTGCCAGCAGCAAAGAAAAACAGGGAAATCAGCCCCAGCATTTT.